These 19 T cell receptor beta chains share one sample of origin, sequenced in a study of T cell responses to AZD1222 COVID-19 vaccine. Only in-frame clones appear in the TCRdb table, and some are missing; sequencing was by immunoSEQ multiplex PCR. There are 110,000 or so clones in the sample; roughly 84% occur only once, and 17% lies in the top ten. Sequenced here: peripheral blood, sampled 28 days after the second AZD1222 dose. Receptor source: an adult who received the AZD1222 COVID-19 vaccine.

V and J are TRBV7-9 and TRBJ1-2; the match to TRBD1 covers 8 bases. The CDR3 sequence is 15 residues long. CDR1 is SEHNR and CDR2 is FQNEAQ in the germline V gene (reference sequence). V was clipped by 5 bases and J by 2 bases; unmatched bases: 7. Here the CDR3 reads CASSEQGGRNYGYTF. CDR3 nucleotide sequence: TGTGCCAGCAGCGAACAGGGGGGACGGAACTATGGCTACACCTTC.

This chain uses TRBV4-3 with TRBJ1-4; D is unclear. Germline CDR1 and CDR2: LGHNA and YSLEER. The CDR3 is 16 amino acids. The V end was cut by 1 base, the J end by 4 bases, with 13 bases between. CDR3 residues: CASSQVSPDVNEKLFF. CDR3 DNA sequence: TGCGCCAGCAGCCAAGTATCCCCGGATGTTAATGAAAAACTGTTTTTT.

The chain carries TRBV7-9 and TRBJ1-2; 7 nucleotides agree with TRBD1. The CDR3 has 13 residues. V lost 4 bases to trimming and J lost 3 bases; unmatched junction nucleotides: 2. From germline, CDR1 is SEHNR and CDR2 FQNEAQ (reference sequence). CDR3 sequence (DNA): TGTGCCAGCAGCTCGGGACAGCACTATGGCTACACCTTC. Its protein product is CASSSGQHYGYTF.

V gene TRBV3-1 (or the pseudogene TRBV3-2) combines with J gene TRBJ2-7; D is unclear. Germline V CDR1 and CDR2: LGHDT, YNNKEL (reference sequence). V lost 1 base, J lost 6 bases, and 7 bases lay in between. The CDR3 extends over 12 amino acids. Here the CDR3 reads CASSQVNREQYF. DNA of the CDR3: TGTGCCAGCAGCCAAGTAAATCGCGAGCAGTACTTC.

The chain recombines TRBV27 with TRBJ1-1, with D unclear. V lost 1 base to trimming and J lost 1 base, with 10 bases between them. Germline V gene sequence: CDR1 MNHEY, CDR2 SMNVEV (reference sequence). The CDR3 is made up of 15 amino acids. The CDR3 is CASSLYLAGNTEAFF. In DNA, the CDR3 is TGTGCCAGCAGTTTATACCTCGCTGGGAACACTGAAGCTTTCTTT.

This clone occurred once. The chain links TRBV7-6 to TRBJ1-1; D unclear. CDR1 and CDR2 (germline): SGHVS, FNYEAQ. The CDR3 runs 15 residues. The V gene lost 0 bases and the J gene lost 5 bases, with 13 bases spanning the gap. As DNA, the CDR3 is TGTGCCAGCAGCTTAGCAAACAAGGGAAGAACTGAAGCTTTCTTT. Its translation is CASSLANKGRTEAFF.

The gene calls are TRBV10-2 and TRBJ2-1; 8 bases agree with TRBD2. Looked up from germline, CDR1 is WSHSY and CDR2 is SAAADI. The ends lost 6 bases at V and 8 bases at J; junction bases unmatched: 3. This CDR3 has 12 amino acids. This CDR3 is CASRQREHEQFF. The CDR3 DNA sequence: TGCGCCAGCAGGCAGCGGGAGCATGAGCAGTTCTTC.

The V call is TRBV3-1 (or the pseudogene TRBV3-2), the J call TRBJ2-2, with 12 bases lining up with TRBD2. CDR3 length equals 19 residues. Germline V lookup: CDR1 LGHDT, CDR2 YNNKEL (reference sequence). V shed 0 bases, J shed 0 bases, and the junction held 5 bases outside the gene matches. This CDR3 is CASSQDRTSGRPNTGELFF. In DNA, the CDR3 is TGTGCCAGCAGCCAAGATCGAACTAGCGGGAGGCCGAACACCGGGGAGCTGTTTTTT.

This clone was observed a single time. The J gene is TRBJ1-2, the V gene TRBV9; D is perhaps TRBD1 (6 bases). V lost 3 bases, J lost 3 bases, and 24 bases lay in between. This CDR3 has 18 amino acids. CDR1 is SGDLS, CDR2 YYNGEE, per germline. CDR3 nucleotides: TGTGCCAGCAGCGCGCGACAGACACAGGGCCTTGGAGACTATGGCTACACCTTC. As protein: CASSARQTQGLGDYGYTF.

The V gene is TRBV7-9, the J gene TRBJ1-5; the D gene is possibly TRBD1 (5 bases). The germline V gene encodes CDR1 SEHNR and CDR2 FQNEAQ (reference sequence). Trimming pared 1 base from V and 4 bases from J, leaving 17 bases between. This CDR3 region has 17 residues. For the CDR3, the DNA is TGTGCCAGCAGCTTAGTCACCCCAAAAGGGGCAAATCAGCCCCAGCATTTT. Translated: CASSLVTPKGANQPQHF. Drawing the rest from reference TRBV7-9 and TRBJ1-5, the complete variable domain is DTGVSQNPRHKITKRGQNVTFRCDPISEHNRLYWYRQTLGQGPEFLTYFQNEAQLEKSRLLSDRFSAERPKGSFSTLEIQRTEQGDSAMYLCASSLVTPKGANQPQHFGDGTRLSIL.

The chain links TRBV5-1 to TRBJ2-1; possibly TRBD2 for D (5 bases). With 3 bases removed from V and 6 bases from J, the gap between germline ends came to 10 bases. Germline assignment: CDR1 SGHRS and CDR2 YFSETQ. The CDR3 is made up of 13 amino acids. The CDR3 protein is CASSWRPSNEQFF. CDR3 coding DNA: TGCGCCAGCAGCTGGAGGCCCAGCAATGAGCAGTTCTTC.

The chain employs TRBV24-1 and TRBJ2-1, with TRBD2 identical over 12 bases. V shed 3 bases, J shed 7 bases, and the junction held 0 bases outside the gene matches. Germline V CDR1 and CDR2: KGHDR, SFDVKD. The CDR3 extends over 14 amino acids. The CDR3 coding sequence is TGTGCCACCAGTGATACTAGCGGGAGGAATGAGCAGTTCTTC. Translation: CATSDTSGRNEQFF.

V usage is TRBV28 and J usage is TRBJ2-7; unclear D gene. Germline-derived CDR1 and CDR2 are MDHEN and SYDVKM. V lost 5 bases to trimming and J lost 3 bases, with 5 bases between them. CDR3 length: 11 amino acids. The CDR3 bases are TGTGCCAGCAGTATTCGCTACGAGCAGTACTTC. Translating gives CASSIRYEQYF.

This sequence joins TRBV7-9 and TRBJ2-7; possibly TRBD2 for D (6 bases). Trimming removed 5 bases from V and 5 bases from J, with 25 bases in between. From germline, CDR1 is SEHNR and CDR2 FQNEAQ (reference sequence). The CDR3 loop spans 17 amino acids. CDR3: CASSTIRRGTVRNEQYF. CDR3 in DNA: TGTGCCAGCAGCACCATACGGCGGGGCACGGTCCGTAACGAGCAGTACTTC.

The chain joins TRBV4-1 to TRBJ1-4, with 8 positions matching TRBD1. This CDR3 region has 15 residues. After removal of 4 bases from V and 6 bases from J, the junction contained 7 bases not matched to a gene. CDR1 MGHRA and CDR2 YSYEKL come from the germline V gene. The CDR3, as DNA: TGCGCCAGCAGCCTGCAGGGGGCGCGGGATGAAAAACTGTTTTTT. Translated: CASSLQGARDEKLFF.

The chain joins TRBV27 to TRBJ2-2; 9 positions match TRBD2. In germline, CDR1 is MNHEY, CDR2 SMNVEV (reference sequence). This CDR3 is 17 amino acids long. Trimming took 6 bases from V and 6 from J; bases not matched to a gene: 14. Here the CDR3 DNA reads TGTGCCAGCAGCCTCTCAGGGGGAGGACTAGCGTCCGGGGAGCTGTTTTTT. It is translated as CASSLSGGGLASGELFF.

The V gene is TRBV6-6, the J gene TRBJ2-6, with D hard to call. V lost 2 bases and J lost 0, with 8 bases in between. Germline V CDR1 and CDR2: MNHNY, SVGAGI (reference sequence). This CDR3 has 16 amino acids. DNA for the CDR3: TGTGCCAGCAGTTACCCCTACAGCTCTGGGGCCAACGTCCTGACTTTC. Translation: CASSYPYSSGANVLTF.

The sample holds a few counts of this clone. The chain couples TRBV7-9 to TRBJ2-7, with D perhaps TRBD1 (6 bases). CDR1 and CDR2 from the germline V gene are SEHNR and FQNEAQ (reference sequence). Between the trimmed V and J ends, which lost 4 bases and 2 bases, there was a span of 24 bases. CDR3 length equals 18 residues. CDR3 region: CASSYYSASGSGAYEQYF. The CDR3 region has the DNA TGTGCCAGCAGCTATTACTCCGCGTCGGGGTCAGGGGCCTACGAGCAGTACTTC.

The chain links TRBV11-3 to TRBJ2-2; no clear D. The germline CDR1 and CDR2 sequences are SGHNT and YENEEA. The CDR3 runs 15 residues. Trimming removed 4 bases at V and 1 base at J, with 10 bases between. The CDR3, as DNA: TGTGCCAGCAGCTCCAGGCCAATGAACACCGGGGAGCTGTTTTTT. Translation gives CASSSRPMNTGELFF.